A single sample is the source of the 17 T cell receptor beta chains below, sequenced in a study of blood T cell repertoires in COVID-19. Profiled with immunoSEQ multiplex PCR; TCRdb holds only in-frame clones, not every one. The sample lists about 330,000 clones, around 89% seen once, with under 8% in the top ten. Sequencing was performed on peripheral blood. These receptors originate from a young man who had recovered from COVID-19.

For the CDR3, the DNA is TGCGCCAGCAGCTTGGAAATCCCGGGTCTTACTACTCAGGGGCATAATTCACCCCTCCACTTT. This encodes CASSLEIPGLTTQGHNSPLHF. V is TRBV5-1 and J is TRBJ1-6; D may be TRBD1 (6 bases). The CDR3 contains 21 residues. The germline V gene encodes CDR1 SGHRS and CDR2 YFSETQ. V was pared by 0 bases and J by 5 bases, with 27 bases between.

The CDR3 region has the DNA TGCGCCAGCAGCCAAGAAAAGGGCGGACAGGGATTTGCAACTAATGAAAAACTGTTTTTT. Its protein is CASSQEKGGQGFATNEKLFF. The chain recombines TRBV4-1 with TRBJ1-4; 8 bases agree with TRBD1. The CDR3 is 20 amino acids. V trimming: 0 bases; J trimming: 0 bases; junction bases outside the gene matches: 12. Germline CDR1 and CDR2: MGHRA and YSYEKL.

The rearrangement links TRBV27 to TRBJ2-7, with TRBD1 identical over 7 bases. With 6 bases clipped from V and 2 bases from J, the junction kept 10 bases outside the gene matches. This CDR3 comprises 15 residues. Germline CDR1 is MNHEY and CDR2 is SMNVEV (reference sequence). The CDR3 DNA sequence: TGTGCCAGCAGCCGCGACAGGGATAGCCCCTACGAGCAGTACTTC. Its protein is CASSRDRDSPYEQYF.

The genes are TRBV24-1 and TRBJ2-3, with a possible D match to TRBD2 (5 bases). Per the germline V gene, CDR1 is KGHDR and CDR2 is SFDVKD. The length of the CDR3 is 15 residues. Trimming removed 4 bases from V and 6 bases from J, with 16 bases in between. The CDR3: CATSDPKTRSDTQYF. The CDR3 nucleotides are TGTGCCACCAGTGACCCTAAAACTAGGTCGGATACGCAGTATTTT.

The J gene is TRBJ2-7, the V gene TRBV18, with 11 bases fitting TRBD1. There are 15 residues in the CDR3. V lost 5 bases to trimming and J lost 0 bases; unmatched junction nucleotides: 3. Looked up from germline, CDR1 is KGHSH and CDR2 is LQKENI. Written as DNA, the CDR3 is TGTGCCAGCTCAGTCGGGACAGGGGGCTCCTACGAGCAGTACTTC. Translated: CASSVGTGGSYEQYF.

The chain has TRBV18 and TRBJ2-7; 7 bases match TRBD1. The CDR3 is 14 residues long. V lost 2 bases, J lost 4 bases, and 5 bases stayed unmatched. The V gene's germline CDR1 is KGHSH and CDR2 LQKENI. The CDR3 DNA is TGTGCCAGCTCACCAGGGACAGAATCATACGAGCAGTACTTC. It encodes CASSPGTESYEQYF.

This clone was picked up one time. J is TRBJ2-1 and V is TRBV4-2, with 8 bases matching TRBD1. The CDR3 has 15 amino acids. Looked up from germline, CDR1 is LGHNA and CDR2 is YNFKEQ. J gave up 4 bases and V 7 bases, and 9 bases lay outside the gene matches. CDR3 nucleotide sequence: TGTGCCAGCACCCCGGATGGACAGGGTTACAATGAGCAGTTCTTC. This translates into CASTPDGQGYNEQFF.

The gene calls are TRBV7-2 and TRBJ2-7; 12 nucleotides match TRBD2. The germline CDR1 and CDR2 sequences are SGHTA and FQGNSA. Unmatched junction bases numbered 6, after V lost 2 bases and J lost 1 base. CDR3 size: 17 residues. CDR3: CASSLSSSGGGSYEQYF. CDR3 nucleotide sequence: TGTGCCAGCAGCTTATCCTCTAGCGGGGGGGGTTCCTACGAGCAGTACTTC. Complete variable domain (other parts from reference TRBV7-2 and TRBJ2-7): GAGVSQSPSNKVTEKGKDVELRCDPISGHTALYWYRQSLGQGLEFLIYFQGNSAPDKSGLPSDRFSAERTGGSVSTLTIQRTQQEDSAVYLCASSLSSSGGGSYEQYFGPGTRLTVT.

The rearrangement links TRBV6-5 to TRBJ2-5; 9 bases agree with TRBD1. The CDR3 totals 15 residues. From germline, CDR1 is MNHEY and CDR2 SVGAGI. Trimming cost V 4 bases and J 5 bases; bases outside gene matches: 8. CDR3 DNA sequence: TGTGCCAGCAGTTTAGGACAGGGGTCGGTGGAGACCCAGTACTTC. It is translated as CASSLGQGSVETQYF.

This rearrangement joins TRBV6-5 to TRBJ1-1; unclear D gene. Germline V CDR1 and CDR2: MNHEY, SVGAGI. The CDR3 length is 14 residues. V lost 1 base to trimming and J lost 2 bases, with 8 bases between them. The CDR3 sequence: CASSYFTANTEAFF. In DNA form, the CDR3 reads TGTGCCAGCAGTTACTTTACAGCCAACACTGAAGCTTTCTTT.

J is TRBJ1-2 and V is TRBV6-5, with TRBD1 as a possible D gene (5 bases). Germline CDR1 and CDR2: MNHEY and SVGAGI. The CDR3 spans 14 residues. The germline V and J ends were trimmed by 2 bases and 8 bases, with 15 bases remaining between them. CDR3 amino acids: CASSYSPTASGYTF. The CDR3 DNA is TGTGCCAGCAGTTACAGTCCGACAGCCTCCGGCTACACCTTC.

This rearrangement joins TRBV3-1 (or the pseudogene TRBV3-2) to TRBJ2-7; TRBD1 matches at 7 bases. V dropped 4 bases and J dropped 1; count of bases not matched to a gene: 4. Looked up from germline, CDR1 is LGHDT and CDR2 is YNNKEL (reference sequence). This CDR3 comprises 14 residues. The CDR3 reads CASSPGTVSYEQYF. The CDR3 region has the DNA TGTGCCAGCAGCCCCGGGACAGTGTCCTACGAGCAGTACTTC.

Worth noting for this clone: This sample includes further DNA sequences coding for the same CDR3. The CDR3 sequence: CASGLAGGETQYF. As DNA, the CDR3 is TGTGCCAGCGGGTTAGCGGGAGGGGAGACCCAGTACTTC. This chain uses TRBV6-5 with TRBJ2-5; TRBD2 matches at 11 bases. The V gene's germline CDR1 is MNHEY and CDR2 SVGAGI. V trimming: 8 bases; J trimming: 5 bases; junction bases outside the gene matches: 4. The CDR3 has 13 amino acids.

The J gene is TRBJ2-5, the V gene TRBV5-1, with TRBD1 matching 9 bases. This CDR3 comprises 14 residues. The V gene's germline CDR1 is SGHRS and CDR2 YFSETQ. V dropped 4 bases and J dropped 4; count of bases not matched to a gene: 5. The chain's CDR3 is CASSEDRGGETQYF. The DNA of the CDR3 is TGCGCCAGCAGCGAGGACAGGGGAGGAGAGACCCAGTACTTC.

The chain carries TRBV4-1 and TRBJ1-1; 10 bases are shared with TRBD1. CDR3 length: 15 amino acids. The ends lost 4 bases at V and 2 bases at J; junction bases unmatched: 4. Germline V CDR1 and CDR2: MGHRA, YSYEKL. CDR3: CASSPGTGVNTEAFF. CDR3 DNA: TGCGCCAGCAGCCCAGGGACAGGGGTTAACACTGAAGCTTTCTTT.

The V gene is TRBV11-2, the J gene TRBJ2-7, with unresolved D. Trimming stripped 2 bases from V and 1 base from J, with 21 bases between. The CDR3 covers 18 residues. CDR1 and CDR2 from the germline V gene are SGHAT and FQNNGV. The CDR3 nucleotides are TGTGCCAGCAGCTTAAGATATACGGTGGCAGCGACTTCCTACGAGCAGTACTTC. Its protein is CASSLRYTVAATSYEQYF.

This clone was seen more than once but under ten times. V gene TRBV30 combines with J gene TRBJ2-5; 10 nucleotides align to TRBD2. With V trimmed by 1 base and J by 2 bases, 16 bases remained unmatched. The CDR3 has 19 residues. Germline CDR1 GTSNPN, CDR2 SVGIG (reference sequence). CDR3 loop: CAWSGPSASSGSGQETQYF. CDR3 bases: TGTGCCTGGAGTGGACCCTCCGCTTCTAGCGGGAGTGGGCAAGAGACCCAGTACTTC.